The T cell receptor beta chain under discussion was sequenced for a study of shared clonotypes between healthy human individuals. CD8 cells classed as naive were CD45RO-negative and positively selected for CCR7, excluding terminally differentiated effector memory CD45RA+ cells. Assay used: immunoSEQ multiplex PCR; TCRdb lists only in-frame clones, some missing. The sample holds millions of clones; about 92% are singletons and the top ten take 1.5% to 2%. The origin of this receptor is a man aged 18 to 30 in good health. Some clones in this sample may be carry-over from other donors' samples. Material: naive CD8+ T cells from PBMCs.

This CDR3 reads CASSQEWGVYEQYF. The CDR3 DNA follows: TGCGCCAGCAGCCAAGAGTGGGGTGTCTACGAGCAGTACTTC. V and J are TRBV4-3 and TRBJ2-7; no clear D. CDR1 LGHNA and CDR2 YSLEER come from the germline V gene. This CDR3 contains 14 residues. V was shortened by 0 bases and J by 3 bases, with 9 bases between the two germline ends.